What follows are 6 T cell receptor beta chains derived from one specimen sequenced in a study of shared clonotypes between healthy human individuals. Method: immunoSEQ multiplex PCR; TCRdb's copy keeps in-frame clones and lacks some. The data contain approximately 2,000,000 clones, around 90% of them singletons. The specimen was naive CD4+ T cells from PBMCs. Subset reported: CD45RA+ positively selected. The receptors stem from a man aged 18-30 years in good health. Some clones in this sample may be carry-over from other donors' samples.

V and J are TRBV28 and TRBJ2-1, with 9 bases aligning to TRBD1. The CDR3 length is 17 residues. Germline CDR1 and CDR2: MDHEN and SYDVKM. The J segment lost 2 bases and the V segment lost 5 bases, leaving 10 bases of the junction unmatched. The CDR3 loop is CASSPTPGQGTYNEQFF. DNA of the CDR3: TGTGCCAGCAGTCCCACTCCGGGACAGGGAACCTACAATGAGCAGTTCTTC.

J is TRBJ2-7 and V is TRBV11-2, with 7 positions matching TRBD1. The CDR3 extends over 16 amino acids. Germline CDR1 SGHAT, CDR2 FQNNGV. J lost 5 bases, V lost 2 bases, and 12 bases had no gene match. Written as DNA, the CDR3 is TGTGCCAGCAGCTTACACCAGACAGGGTTGTCCCACGAGCAGTACTTC. Amino acids: CASSLHQTGLSHEQYF. Variable domain in full (rest from reference TRBV11-2 and TRBJ2-7): EAGVAQSPRYKIIEKRQSVAFWCNPISGHATLYWYQQILGQGPKLLIQFQNNGVVDDSQLPKDRFSAERLKGVDSTLKIQPAKLEDSAVYLCASSLHQTGLSHEQYFGPGTRLTVT.

The chain combines TRBV6-1 with TRBJ1-2; the D is unclear. V lost 6 bases and J 5 bases, leaving 13 bases between the germline ends. The CDR3 contains 13 residues. Germline CDR1 is MNHNS and CDR2 is SASEGT. The CDR3 DNA is TGTGCCAGCAGGGGAGGGAGAGGGTATGGCTACACCTTC. Encoded protein: CASRGGRGYGYTF.

The chain couples TRBV19 to TRBJ2-7; 10 positions agree with TRBD1. This CDR3 comprises 16 residues. CDR1 LNHDA and CDR2 SQIVND come from the germline V gene (reference sequence). Unmatched junction bases numbered 11, after V lost 5 bases and J lost 4 bases. The CDR3 loop is CASSPRTGGNQYEQYF. The CDR3 nucleotides are TGTGCCAGTAGTCCCAGGACAGGGGGGAACCAATACGAGCAGTACTTC.

V and J are TRBV7-9 and TRBJ2-5, with 12 bases lining up with TRBD1. This CDR3 is built from 16 residues. With 5 bases clipped from V and 5 bases from J, the junction kept 9 bases outside the gene matches. CDR1 and CDR2 (germline): SEHNR, FQNEAQ (reference sequence). The CDR3 is CASSLLGTGGAETQYF. The CDR3 DNA sequence: TGTGCCAGCAGCCTCCTCGGGACAGGGGGCGCGGAGACCCAGTACTTC.

On this clone itself: Other DNA sequences in this specimen translate into the identical CDR3. V is TRBV7-9 and J is TRBJ1-2, with a tentative D call TRBD1 (5 bases). This CDR3 is built from 14 residues. From germline, CDR1 is SEHNR and CDR2 FQNEAQ (reference sequence). Trimming removed 5 bases at V and 2 bases at J, with 12 bases between. The CDR3 DNA is TGTGCCAGCAGCCCGAGGGACGGGAACTATGGCTACACCTTC. Translation: CASSPRDGNYGYTF.